This paragraph reports one T cell receptor (beta chain). Antigen: not known. Germline loops: CDR1 SGHRS, CDR2 YFSETQ. The ends lost 1 base at V and 2 bases at J; junction bases unmatched: 3. The CDR3 spans 16 residues. Sorting of unstimulated PBMCs yielded separate CD3+CD4+ and CD3+CD8+ fractions. This sample was included in a study of T cell clones after liver transplantation. Background on the study: Blood was drawn pre-transplant, before withdrawal, and after full or failed withdrawal.

Measured with immunoSEQ multiplex PCR; TCRdb has only the in-frame clones, and not every one. The profile shows tens of thousands of clones, around four fifths of them singletons. General study results and limits: Donor-reactive sequences fell more than third party-reactive ones, suggesting partial deletion. Post-transplant time points were not standardized, so conclusions are preliminary.

The chain combines TRBV5-1 with TRBJ2-1; TRBD2 agrees at 10 bases. The sample in question was CD4+ T cells from blood, obtained less than 50 months after liver transplant. The TCR originated in a human patient who received a liver transplant. The graft donor may have contributed some T cells. The CDR3 nucleotides are TGCGCCAGCAGCTTGTCGCTAGCGGGGGCCTACAATGAGCAGTTCTTC. Amino acid sequence: CASSLSLAGAYNEQFF.